This T cell receptor (beta chain) was identified in a study of blood T cell repertoires in COVID-19. Study-level information: The United States, Italy and Spain were the sources of the acute and convalescent COVID-19 samples. From T cells, B-cell-depleted T cells, or PBMCs came the material, which was cDNA or gDNA.

Source study methods: For nucleated cells, counts were estimated from reference gene primer amplification. TCRdb's table, derived via immunoSEQ multiplex PCR, lists solely in-frame clones and lacks some. V, J and clone size are taken as reported in that table, and D and trimming were inferred from the DNA itself. The data hold 200,000 or so clones, with 88% observed a single time. Points on this clone: Other DNA sequences within the sample encode an identical CDR3.

This CDR3 region has 15 residues. CDR1 SGHVS and CDR2 FQNEAQ come from the germline V gene. The trim removed 3 bases at V and 5 bases at J, leaving 2 bases unmatched. Source material: peripheral blood. This receptor was identified in a woman aged 55-75 years with acute or convalescent COVID-19. The rearrangement joins TRBV7-8 to TRBJ2-2; TRBD1 agrees at 11 bases. CDR3 region: CASSLGQGDTGELFF. In DNA, the CDR3 is TGTGCCAGCAGCTTGGGACAGGGGGATACCGGGGAGCTGTTTTTT.